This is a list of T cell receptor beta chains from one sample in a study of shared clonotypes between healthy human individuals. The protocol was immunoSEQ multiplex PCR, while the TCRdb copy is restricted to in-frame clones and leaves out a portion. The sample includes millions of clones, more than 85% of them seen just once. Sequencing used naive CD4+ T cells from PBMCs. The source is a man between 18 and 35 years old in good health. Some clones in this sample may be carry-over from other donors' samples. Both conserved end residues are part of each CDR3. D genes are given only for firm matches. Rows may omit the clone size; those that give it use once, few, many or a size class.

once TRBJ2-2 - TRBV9 TGTGCCAGCAGCGGAAGGATGAACACCGGGGAGCTGTTTTTT CASSGRMNTGELFF
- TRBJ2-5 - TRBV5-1 TGCGCCAGCAGCTTGATCACAGACCAAGAGACCCAGTACTTC CASSLITDQETQYF
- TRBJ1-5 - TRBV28 TGTGCCAGCATGAGCAATCAGCCCCAGCATTTT CASMSNQPQHF
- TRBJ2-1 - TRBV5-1 TGCGCCAGCAGCTCAGTGGCGGGGGCCCATGAGCAGTTCTTC CASSSVAGAHEQFF
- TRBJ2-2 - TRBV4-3 TGCGCCAGCAGCCAAGGACAGTTGAAGTCCACCGGGGAGCTGTTTTTT CASSQGQLKSTGELFF
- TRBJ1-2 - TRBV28 TGTGCCAGCAGCTCCGGGGCGGACAATTCTTTC CASSSGADNSF
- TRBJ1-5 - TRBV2 TGTGCCAGCAGTGAACGGTCGGAGGACCAGCCCCAGCATTTT CASSERSEDQPQHF
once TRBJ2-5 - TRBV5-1 TGCGCCAGCAGCTCCGGGTCCACCCAAGAGACCCAGTACTTC CASSSGSTQETQYF
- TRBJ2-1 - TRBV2 TGTGCCAGCAGCCGAAGTGGGGGTCCCGGGGTCTACAATGAGCAGTTCTTC CASSRSGGPGVYNEQFF
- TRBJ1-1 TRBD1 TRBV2 TGTGCCAGCAGTGAAACTCGGGACAGGGCTGAAGCTTTCTTT CASSETRDRAEAFF
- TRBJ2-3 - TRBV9 TGTGCCAGCAGCGTAGGTGGTAGACACACAGATACGCAGTATTTT CASSVGGRHTDTQYF
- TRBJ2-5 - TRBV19 TGTGCCAGTAGTATTGGGGGCGCAGAGACCCAGTACTTC CASSIGGAETQYF
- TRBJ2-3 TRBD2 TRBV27 TGTGCCAGCACCCCCCGGGGGGGAAGCACAGATACGCAGTATTTT CASTPRGGSTDTQYF
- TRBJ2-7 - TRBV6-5 TGTGCCAGCACCCCACGGGTGTCCTCCTACGAGCAGTACTTC CASTPRVSSYEQYF
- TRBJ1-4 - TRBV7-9 TGTGCCAGCAGCTTGGGAGCAACTAATGAAAAACTGTTTTTT CASSLGATNEKLFF
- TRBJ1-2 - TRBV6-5 TGTGCCAGCGGGGCCGGGGGGCCCCCTTATGGCTACACCTTC CASGAGGPPYGYTF
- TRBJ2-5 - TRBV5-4 TGTGCCAGCAGCTTAGGTTTGGGGTTCCAAGAGACCCAGTACTTC CASSLGLGFQETQYF
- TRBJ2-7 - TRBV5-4 TGTGCCAGCTCGGACACCCGAAGCTCCTACGAGCAGTACTTC CASSDTRSSYEQYF
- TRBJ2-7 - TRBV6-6 TGTGCCAGCAGTTACTCCGTTGGCACCTACGAGCAGTACTTC CASSYSVGTYEQYF
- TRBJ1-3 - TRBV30 TGTGCCTGGAGTGTACTTCTTGAGGGGGTAGAAGGAAACACCATATATTTT CAWSVLLEGVEGNTIYF
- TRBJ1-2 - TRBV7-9 TGTGCCAGCAGCTTAGCGGGCAGTACCTATGGCTACACCTTC CASSLAGSTYGYTF
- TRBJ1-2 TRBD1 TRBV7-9 TGTGCCAGCAGACCCTCCGACAGGGGGGTCTATGGCTACACCTTC CASRPSDRGVYGYTF
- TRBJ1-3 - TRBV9 TGTGCCAGCAGCGCCAGCTTCTCTGGAAACACCATATATTTT CASSASFSGNTIYF
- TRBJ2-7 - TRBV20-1 TGCAGTGCTAGAGGGACGATCGAGCAGTACTTC CSARGTIEQYF
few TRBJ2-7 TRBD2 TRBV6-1 TGTGCCAGCAGTGACCGACTAGCGGGAGGATTTAGCTACGAGCAGTACTTC CASSDRLAGGFSYEQYF
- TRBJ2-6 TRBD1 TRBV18 TGTGCCAGCTCTCCGAGAGGACAGGGGACTTCTTCTGGGGCCAACGTCCTGACTTTC CASSPRGQGTSSGANVLTF
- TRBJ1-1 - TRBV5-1 TGCGCCAGCAGCTTGGGTGGCAGGGCCGAAGCTTTCTTT CASSLGGRAEAFF
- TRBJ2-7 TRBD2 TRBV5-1 TGCGCCAGCAGCTGGGGACTAGCGGAATCTATCTACGAGCAGTACTTC CASSWGLAESIYEQYF
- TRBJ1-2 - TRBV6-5 TGTGCCAGCACCCCGGCGGGGCGTAGGGCTGGCTACACCTTC CASTPAGRRAGYTF
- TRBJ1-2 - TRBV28 TGTGCCAGCAGTCCCCCCGGGGAAGGCTACACCTTC CASSPPGEGYTF
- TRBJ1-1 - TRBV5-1 TGCGCCAGCAGCTTGGGGCCCCATGATATGAACACTGAAGCTTTCTTT CASSLGPHDMNTEAFF
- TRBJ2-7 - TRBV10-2 TGCGCCAGCAGCGAGGCCCTGGGGTCTTGGCGGAGCTCCTACGAGCAGTACTTC CASSEALGSWRSSYEQYF
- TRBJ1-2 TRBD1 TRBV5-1 TGCGCCAGCAGCGTGAACCCGGGACAGGGAGGTGGTGGCTACACCTTC CASSVNPGQGGGGYTF
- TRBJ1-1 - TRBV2 TGTGCCAGCAGGACGTGGGTCGGAGGTTATGAAGCTTTCTTT CASRTWVGGYEAFF
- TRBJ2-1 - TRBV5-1 TGCGCCAGCAGCTTAGAGGTACTGGACCGAAAGAGCGTCTTC CASSLEVLDRKSVF
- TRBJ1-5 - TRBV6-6 TGTGCCAGCGATTCAAGACGGGACCAGCCCCAGCATTTT CASDSRRDQPQHF
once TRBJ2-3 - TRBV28 TGTGCCAGCAGTTTGCGAGACAGTATGAGGACGACAGATACGCAGTATTTT CASSLRDSMRTTDTQYF
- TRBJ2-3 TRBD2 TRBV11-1 TGTGCCAGCAGCCCGGGGCGCGGGAGTAGGTCGAGCACAGATACGCAGTATTTT CASSPGRGSRSSTDTQYF
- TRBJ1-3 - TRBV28 TGTGCCAGCAGCTTGACATCCGGAAACACCATATATTTT CASSLTSGNTIYF
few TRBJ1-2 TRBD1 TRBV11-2 TGTGCCAGCAGCGTAGGACAGGGAAACTATGGCTACACCTTC CASSVGQGNYGYTF
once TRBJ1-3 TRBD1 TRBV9 TGTGCCAGCAGCTCGACAGGGTTTACTGGAAACACCATATATTTT CASSSTGFTGNTIYF